This T cell receptor beta chain was captured in a study of T cell responses to AZD1222 COVID-19 vaccine. The wider study: Pooled samples include second doses given at about 4 or 12 weeks. Study observations and caveats: The sample set comprised mostly white British donors with more females, and clonal diversity was possibly underestimated. Two AZD1222 doses significantly raised spike-specific TCR breadth and depth over controls. Targeting of unmutated variant regions was reportedly seen in nearly half of spike-specific TCRs.

A remark on this clone: The antigen remains undetermined.

TCRdb keeps only in-frame clones here, not all; method: immunoSEQ multiplex PCR. The repertoire consists of around 130,000 clones, with roughly 89% occurring once and the leading ten covering less than 6.5%. There are 13 residues in the CDR3. CDR1 LNHDA and CDR2 SQIVND come from the germline V gene (reference sequence). The ends lost 6 bases at V and 6 bases at J; junction bases unmatched: 2. V usage is TRBV19 and J usage is TRBJ1-4, with 9 bases identical to TRBD1. This sequence originates from an adult in good health. Sequencing used peripheral blood, obtained on day 0 of AZD1222 vaccination. CDR3: CASSRDRDEKLFF. CDR3 DNA: TGTGCCAGTAGCCGGGACAGGGATGAAAAACTGTTTTTT.